The rows below give T cell receptor beta chains drawn from one sample of a study of T cells in Graves' hyperthyroidism and ophthalmopathy. Using its own MiXCR run on the multiplex PCR reads, TCRdb lists one record per CDR3 protein. The profile shows under 400,000 distinct CDR3 sequences, roughly a fifth of them singletons. Sequencing was done on a sample of blood. These receptors came from a woman aged 45-65 years with Graves' hyperthyroidism. The CDR3 runs from the conserved cysteine through the conserved F or W. The D gene is left open where the match is weak. Size values are once, few and many counts, or a class for expanded clones, and some rows have none.

>TRBD1|many|TRBJ2-7|TRBV20-1
TGCAGTGCTACCACGGGACAGGGGGGCTACGAGCAGTACTTC
CSATTGQGGYEQYF
>.|many|TRBJ1-5|TRBV4-1
TGCGCCAGCAGCCAAGTGGACGGAACAAGCAATCAGCCCCAGCATTTT
CASSQVDGTSNQPQHF
>.|many|TRBJ2-5|TRBV3-1
TGTGCCAGCAGCCAAGGGGGACTGGGTGGGACCCAGTACTTC
CASSQGGLGGTQYF
>.|many|TRBJ2-5|TRBV11-2
TGTGCCAGCAGCTTAGTAGGCAAGACCCAGTACTTC
CASSLVGKTQYF
>.|many|TRBJ2-1|TRBV27
TGTGCCAGCAGTTTCGAACGTTACAATGAGCAGTTCTTC
CASSFERYNEQFF
>TRBD2|many|TRBJ2-5|TRBV27
TGTGCCAGCAGCCGACTAGCGGGAGGTTATCAAGAGACCCAGTACTTC
CASSRLAGGYQETQYF
>.|.|TRBJ2-7|TRBV7-2
TGTGCCAGCAGCTTAATGGAGGGACCCTACGAGCAGTACTTC
CASSLMEGPYEQYF
>TRBD1|once|TRBJ2-5|TRBV29-1
TGCAGCGTTGAAGCCGGGACAGGGTTTCAGTACTTC
CSVEAGTGFQYF
>.|many|TRBJ2-4|TRBV12-3/TRBV12-4
TGTGCCAGCAGTATTGCCAAAAACATTCAGTACTTC
CASSIAKNIQYF
>TRBD1|many|TRBJ2-3|TRBV18
TGTGCCAGCTCGCAAAAGACAGGGCCGGGAGATACGCAGTATTTT
CASSQKTGPGDTQYF
>TRBD1|many|TRBJ1-1|TRBV11-2
TGTGCCAGCAGCTTAGCTAGGGGGCGGAACACTGAAGCTTTCTTT
CASSLARGRNTEAFF
>TRBD2|.|TRBJ2-1|TRBV11-1
TGTGCCAGCAGCAGCTTCGTGACTAGCGGGAGATCCTACAATGAGCAGTTCTTC
CASSSFVTSGRSYNEQFF
>.|many|TRBJ1-2|TRBV12-3/TRBV12-4
TGTGCCAGCAGTCAACAGGGATATGGCTACACCTTC
CASSQQGYGYTF
>.|.|TRBJ1-5|TRBV19
TGTGCCAGTAGTATAGGTCATTATAGCAATCAGCCCCAGCATTTT
CASSIGHYSNQPQHF
>.|many|TRBJ1-2|TRBV3-1
TGTGCCAGCAGCCAACAGATTTCCTATGGCTACACCTTC
CASSQQISYGYTF
>.|.|TRBJ2-7|TRBV7-9
TGTGCCAGCAGCGCCCCCGACCGGAGCTCTTACGAGCAGTACTTC
CASSAPDRSSYEQYF
>TRBD2|many|TRBJ2-5|TRBV20-1
TGCAGTGCTTCTTCTAGCGGTGGGGAGACCCAGTACTTC
CSASSSGGETQYF
>TRBD2|many|TRBJ2-3|TRBV6-2/TRBV6-3
TGTGCCAGCAGTTGGTTAGGGACGGGAGGGCCTCGCACAGATACGCAGTATTTT
CASSWLGTGGPRTDTQYF
>.|.|TRBJ1-5|TRBV7-9
TGTGCCAGCAGCTTAGCTCGAAACGGGGGCAATCAGCCCCAGCATTTT
CASSLARNGGNQPQHF
>.|many|TRBJ2-4|TRBV4-2
TGTGCCAGCAGCCAAGATTCGACTGGGGCTTGGGCCAAAAACATTCAGTACTTC
CASSQDSTGAWAKNIQYF
>.|.|TRBJ2-1|TRBV27
TGTGCCAGCAGTGTGGACAGTCGACGTTATGAGCAGTTCTTC
CASSVDSRRYEQFF
>TRBD1|many|TRBJ2-7|TRBV28
TGTGCCAGCCATCAGGACAGGGTTTCCTACGAGCAGTACTTC
CASHQDRVSYEQYF
>TRBD2|.|TRBJ2-1|TRBV20-1
TGCAGTGCTAGGAGCGGGAGGTTCTCCTACAATGAGCAGTTCTTC
CSARSGRFSYNEQFF
>TRBD1|many|TRBJ1-1|TRBV18
TGTGCCAGCTCACCAAACAGGGGGACTATGAACACTGAAGCTTTCTTT
CASSPNRGTMNTEAFF
>.|few|TRBJ1-3|TRBV29-1
TGCAGCGTTGGGGTCACTGGAAACACCATATATTTT
CSVGVTGNTIYF
>TRBD2|few|TRBJ2-5|TRBV12-3/TRBV12-4
TGTGCCAGCAGAGTGGGAGGGGATCTCCAAGAGACCCAGTACTTC
CASRVGGDLQETQYF
>TRBD1|.|TRBJ2-3|TRBV2
TGTGCCAGCAGTGCCCGGACAGGGAGCACAGATACGCAGTATTTT
CASSARTGSTDTQYF
>.|many|TRBJ2-7|TRBV10-3
TGTGCCATCAGGAATCAGGGAGCGAAGTACTTC
CAIRNQGAKYF
>TRBD1|many|TRBJ1-5|TRBV28
TGTGCCAGCAGCCAGGGGGACAGGGGGACAAGCAATCAGCCCCAGCATTTT
CASSQGDRGTSNQPQHF
>.|many|TRBJ1-5|TRBV28
TGTGCCAGCAGTTTGCCTAAGGGGCAGGGGTTTGGTCAGCCCCAGCATTTT
CASSLPKGQGFGQPQHF
>TRBD2|.|TRBJ2-1|TRBV7-2
TGTGCCAGCAGCTTAGACAGCGGGGGGGGTTACAATGAGCAGTTCTTC
CASSLDSGGGYNEQFF
>TRBD2|.|TRBJ2-1|TRBV6-9
TGTGCCAGCAGTTACGGAGTAGCGGGGGCCTCCTACAATGAGCAGTTCTTC
CASSYGVAGASYNEQFF
>.|many|TRBJ2-5|TRBV29-1
TGCAGCGTTGAACGGCAGGATGGGGAGACCCAGTACTTC
CSVERQDGETQYF
>TRBD1|many|TRBJ1-5|TRBV20-1
TGCAGTGCTAGGCCCGGGACAGGGGATAATCAGCCCCAGCATTTT
CSARPGTGDNQPQHF